Below, 5 T cell receptor beta chains from the same sample are listed, as sequenced in a study of T-cell reconstitution after alpha-beta-depleted transplantation in children. During its preparation, the TCRbeta library received unique molecular identifiers. TCRdb passed the PCR reads through MiXCR, listing each CDR3 protein once. Of around 250,000 distinct CDR3 sequences listed, roughly 9.5% are singletons. Sequenced here: PBMCs from the stem cell graft donor, sampled from the stem cell graft. Receptors originate from a human donor who donated a stem cell graft to a child with SCID.

This chain uses TRBV20-1 with TRBJ2-7; D gene unclear. CDR3 length: 12 residues. With 2 bases removed from V and 4 bases from J, the gap between germline ends came to 9 bases. CDR1 DFQATT and CDR2 SNEGSKA come from the germline V gene (reference sequence). The CDR3: CSARIAGYEQYF. CDR3 sequence (DNA): TGCAGTGCTAGAATAGCCGGATACGAGCAGTACTTC.

The gene calls are TRBV4-2 and TRBJ2-1; D might be TRBD2 (6 bases). Per germline, CDR1 LGHNA and CDR2 YNFKEQ. V gave up 2 bases and J gave up 2 bases, with 19 bases separating them. The CDR3 runs to 18 residues. The CDR3, as DNA: TGTGCCAGCAGCCAACCGATACCACTAGCTTTAACCTACAATGAGCAGTTCTTC. Its translation: CASSQPIPLALTYNEQFF.

This clonotype was detected a few times. V usage is TRBV5-1 and J usage is TRBJ2-2, with D perhaps TRBD2 (5 bases). This CDR3 region has 15 residues. V dropped 7 bases and J dropped 2 bases, with 15 bases sitting between them. Per germline, CDR1 SGHRS and CDR2 YFSETQ. CDR3 sequence (DNA): TGCGCCAGCCAGAAGTTAGCGATCAACACCGGGGAGCTGTTTTTT. Amino acids: CASQKLAINTGELFF.

This sequence joins TRBV5-1 and TRBJ2-5; 11 positions agree with TRBD2. Trimming at V came to 6 bases and at J to 2 bases, leaving 6 bases not matched to a gene. Germline V gene lookup returns CDR1 SGHRS and CDR2 YFSETQ. The CDR3 has 15 residues. The CDR3 sequence is CASNLAGGAQETQYF. In nucleotides, the CDR3 is TGCGCCAGCAATTTAGCGGGGGGGGCACAAGAGACCCAGTACTTC.

This clonotype was counted only a few times. This chain uses TRBV4-1 with TRBJ2-7, with 10 nucleotides matching TRBD2. CDR3 size: 15 residues. Unmatched junction bases numbered 1, after V lost 2 bases and J lost 0 bases. In germline, CDR1 is MGHRA, CDR2 YSYEKL. The CDR3 DNA is TGCGCCAGCAGCCAAAGCGGGGGGGGCTCCTACGAGCAGTACTTC. This translates into CASSQSGGGSYEQYF.